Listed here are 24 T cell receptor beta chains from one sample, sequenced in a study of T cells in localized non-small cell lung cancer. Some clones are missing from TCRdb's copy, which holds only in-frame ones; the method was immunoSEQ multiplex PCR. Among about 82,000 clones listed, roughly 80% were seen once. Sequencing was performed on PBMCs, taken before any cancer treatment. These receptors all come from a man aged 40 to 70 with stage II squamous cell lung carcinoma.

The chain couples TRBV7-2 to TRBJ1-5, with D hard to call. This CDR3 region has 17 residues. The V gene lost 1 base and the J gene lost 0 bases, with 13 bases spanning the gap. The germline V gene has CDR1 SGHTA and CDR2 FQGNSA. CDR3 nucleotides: TGTGCCAGCAGCTTAGGAAGTACTGCGAATAGCAATCAGCCCCAGCATTTT. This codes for CASSLGSTANSNQPQHF.

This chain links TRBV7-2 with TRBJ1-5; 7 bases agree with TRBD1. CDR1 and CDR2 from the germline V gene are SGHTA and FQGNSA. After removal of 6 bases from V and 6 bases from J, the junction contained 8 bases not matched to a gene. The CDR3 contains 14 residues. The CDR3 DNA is TGTGCCAGCAGTCCCAGACAGGGAGGTCAGCCCCAGCATTTT. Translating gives CASSPRQGGQPQHF.

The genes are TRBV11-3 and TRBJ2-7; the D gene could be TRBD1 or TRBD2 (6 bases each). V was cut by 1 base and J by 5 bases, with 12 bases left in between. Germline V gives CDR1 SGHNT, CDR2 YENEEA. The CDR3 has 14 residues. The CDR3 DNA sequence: TGTGCCAGCAGCTTAGGGGGGGCGCTCGACGAGCAGTACTTC. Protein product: CASSLGGALDEQYF.

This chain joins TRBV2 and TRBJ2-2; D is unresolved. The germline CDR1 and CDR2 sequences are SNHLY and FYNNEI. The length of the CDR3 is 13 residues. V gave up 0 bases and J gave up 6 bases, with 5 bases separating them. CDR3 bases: TGTGCCAGCAGTGAAGCTAGTGCCGGGGAGCTGTTTTTT. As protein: CASSEASAGELFF. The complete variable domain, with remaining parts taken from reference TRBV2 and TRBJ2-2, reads EPEVTQTPSHQVTQMGQEVILRCVPISNHLYFYWYRQILGQKVEFLVSFYNNEISEKSEIFDDQFSVERPDGSNFTLKIRSTKLEDSAMYFCASSEASAGELFFGEGSRLTVL.

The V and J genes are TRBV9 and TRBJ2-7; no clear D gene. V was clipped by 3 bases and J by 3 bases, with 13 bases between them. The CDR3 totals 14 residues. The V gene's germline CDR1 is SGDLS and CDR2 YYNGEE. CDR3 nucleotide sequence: TGTGCCAGCAGCGCAGCCCTCATGGGCTACGAGCAGTACTTC. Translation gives CASSAALMGYEQYF. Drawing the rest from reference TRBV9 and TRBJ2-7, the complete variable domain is DSGVTQTPKHLITATGQRVTLRCSPRSGDLSVYWYQQSLDQGLQFLIQYYNGEERAKGNILERFSAQQFPDLHSELNLSSLELGDSALYFCASSAALMGYEQYFGPGTRLTVT.

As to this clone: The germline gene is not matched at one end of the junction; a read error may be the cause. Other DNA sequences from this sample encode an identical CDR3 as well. The CDR3, as DNA: TGTGCCAGTAGTTACTCGGGCCAGGGCCACGCGGAGCAGTACTTC. Translated, it gives CASSYSGQGHAEQYF. The chain combines TRBV6-5 with TRBJ2-7, with D maybe TRBD1 (5 bases). CDR3 length: 15 amino acids. Germline V CDR1 and CDR2: MNHEY, SVGAGI.

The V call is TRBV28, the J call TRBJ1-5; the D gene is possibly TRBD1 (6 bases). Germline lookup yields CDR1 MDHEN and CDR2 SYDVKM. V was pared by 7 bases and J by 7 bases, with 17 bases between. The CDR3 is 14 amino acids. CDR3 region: CASTQGQGGQPQHF. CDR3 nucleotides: TGTGCCAGCACCCAGGGGCAGGGAGGACAGCCCCAGCATTTT.

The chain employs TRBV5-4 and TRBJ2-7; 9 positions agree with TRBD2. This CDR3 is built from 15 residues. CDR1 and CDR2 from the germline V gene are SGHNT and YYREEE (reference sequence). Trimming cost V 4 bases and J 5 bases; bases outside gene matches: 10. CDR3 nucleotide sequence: TGTGCCAGCAGCCTAGCTGGCGGGGGGGCTAACGAGCAGTACTTC. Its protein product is CASSLAGGGANEQYF.

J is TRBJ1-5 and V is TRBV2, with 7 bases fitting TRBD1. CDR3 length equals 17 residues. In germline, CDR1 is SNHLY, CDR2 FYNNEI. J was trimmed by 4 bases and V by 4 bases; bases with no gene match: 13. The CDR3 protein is CASSAWLGGQSNQPQHF. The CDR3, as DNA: TGTGCCAGCAGTGCCTGGTTGGGGGGACAGAGTAATCAGCCCCAGCATTTT.

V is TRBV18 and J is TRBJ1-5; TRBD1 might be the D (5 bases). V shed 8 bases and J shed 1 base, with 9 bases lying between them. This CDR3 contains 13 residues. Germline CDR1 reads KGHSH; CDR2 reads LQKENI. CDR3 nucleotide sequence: TGTGCCAGCGCAAGGGGAAGCAATCAGCCCCAGCATTTT. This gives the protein CASARGSNQPQHF.

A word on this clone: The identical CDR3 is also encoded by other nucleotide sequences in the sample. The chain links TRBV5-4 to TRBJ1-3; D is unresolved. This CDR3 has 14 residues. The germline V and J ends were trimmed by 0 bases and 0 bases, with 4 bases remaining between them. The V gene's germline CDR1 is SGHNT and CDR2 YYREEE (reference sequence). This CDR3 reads CASSLGVSGNTIYF. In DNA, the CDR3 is TGTGCCAGCAGCTTGGGCGTCTCTGGAAACACCATATATTTT. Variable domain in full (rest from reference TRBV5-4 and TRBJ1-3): ETGVTQSPTHLIKTRGQQVTLRCSSQSGHNTVSWYQQALGQGPQFIFQYYREEENGRGNFPPRFSGLQFPNYSSELNVNALELDDSALYLCASSLGVSGNTIYFGEGSWLTVV.

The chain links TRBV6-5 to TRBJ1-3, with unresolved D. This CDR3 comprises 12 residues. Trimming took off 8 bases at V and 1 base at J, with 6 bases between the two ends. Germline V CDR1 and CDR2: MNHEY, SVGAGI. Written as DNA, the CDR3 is TGTGCCAGCGGGGATTCTGGAAACACCATATATTTT. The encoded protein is CASGDSGNTIYF.

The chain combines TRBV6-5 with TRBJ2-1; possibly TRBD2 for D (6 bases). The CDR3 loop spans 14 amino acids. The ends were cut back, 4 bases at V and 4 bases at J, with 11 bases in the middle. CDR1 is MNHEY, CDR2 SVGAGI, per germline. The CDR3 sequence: CASSLISGYNEQFF. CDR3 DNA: TGTGCCAGCAGTTTGATTAGCGGTTACAATGAGCAGTTCTTC.

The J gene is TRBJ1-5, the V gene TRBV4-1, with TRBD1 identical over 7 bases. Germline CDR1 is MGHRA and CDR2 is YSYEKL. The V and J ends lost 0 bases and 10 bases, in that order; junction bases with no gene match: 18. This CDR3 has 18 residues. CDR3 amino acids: CASSQDPGFGTVISPQHF. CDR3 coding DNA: TGCGCCAGCAGCCAAGACCCGGGTTTTGGGACAGTAATCAGCCCCCAGCATTTT.

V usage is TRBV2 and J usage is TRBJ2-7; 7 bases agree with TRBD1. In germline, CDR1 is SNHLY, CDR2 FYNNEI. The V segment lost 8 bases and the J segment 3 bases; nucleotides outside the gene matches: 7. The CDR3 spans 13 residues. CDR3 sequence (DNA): TGTGCCAGCGGCATTAACAGGGGCTACGAGCAGTACTTC. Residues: CASGINRGYEQYF.

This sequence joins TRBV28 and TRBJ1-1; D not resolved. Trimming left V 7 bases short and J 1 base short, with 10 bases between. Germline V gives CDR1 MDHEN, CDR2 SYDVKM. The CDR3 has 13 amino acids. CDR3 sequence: CASTLWGNTEAFF. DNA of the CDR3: TGTGCCAGCACCCTATGGGGGAACACTGAAGCTTTCTTT.

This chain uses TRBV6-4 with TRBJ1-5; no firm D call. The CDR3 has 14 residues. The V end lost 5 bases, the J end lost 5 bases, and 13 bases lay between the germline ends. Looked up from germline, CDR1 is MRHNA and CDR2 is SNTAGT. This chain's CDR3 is CASSFLPGDQPQHF. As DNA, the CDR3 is TGTGCCAGCAGTTTTCTCCCCGGGGATCAGCCCCAGCATTTT.

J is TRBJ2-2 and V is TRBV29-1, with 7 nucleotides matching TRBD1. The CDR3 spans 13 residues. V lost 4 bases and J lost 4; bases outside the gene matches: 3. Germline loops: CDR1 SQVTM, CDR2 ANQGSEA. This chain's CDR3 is CSVGGQPTGELFF. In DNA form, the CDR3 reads TGCAGCGTTGGGGGACAGCCCACCGGGGAGCTGTTTTTT.

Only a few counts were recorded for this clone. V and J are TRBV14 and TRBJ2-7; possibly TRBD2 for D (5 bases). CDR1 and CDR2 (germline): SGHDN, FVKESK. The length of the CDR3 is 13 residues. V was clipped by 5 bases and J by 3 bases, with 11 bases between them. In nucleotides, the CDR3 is TGTGCCAGCAGCTGGACTTCCTTCTACGAGCAGTACTTC. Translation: CASSWTSFYEQYF.

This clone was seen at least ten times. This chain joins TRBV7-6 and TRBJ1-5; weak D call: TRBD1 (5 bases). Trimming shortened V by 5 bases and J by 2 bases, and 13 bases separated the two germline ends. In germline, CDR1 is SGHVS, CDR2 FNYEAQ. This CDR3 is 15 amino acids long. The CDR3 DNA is TGTGCCAGCAGCCCAGGAGGGGTGGGCAATCAGCCCCAGCATTTT. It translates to CASSPGGVGNQPQHF.

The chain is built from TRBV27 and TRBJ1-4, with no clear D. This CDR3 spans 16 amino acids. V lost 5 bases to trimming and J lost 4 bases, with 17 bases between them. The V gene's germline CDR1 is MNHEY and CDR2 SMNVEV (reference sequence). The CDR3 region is CASSPTPGRDNEKLFF. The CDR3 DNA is TGTGCCAGCAGTCCGACCCCAGGACGGGATAATGAAAAACTGTTTTTT.

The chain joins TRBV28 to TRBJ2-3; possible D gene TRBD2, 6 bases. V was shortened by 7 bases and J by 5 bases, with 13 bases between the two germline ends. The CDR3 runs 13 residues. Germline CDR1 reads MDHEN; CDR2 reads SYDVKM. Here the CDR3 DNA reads TGTGCCAGCAACCTAGCGTCCCAAGATACGCAGTATTTT. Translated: CASNLASQDTQYF.

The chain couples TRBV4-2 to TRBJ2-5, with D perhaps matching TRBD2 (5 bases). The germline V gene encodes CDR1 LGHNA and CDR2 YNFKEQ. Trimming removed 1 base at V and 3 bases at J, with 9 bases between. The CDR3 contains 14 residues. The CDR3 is CASSQGQREETQYF. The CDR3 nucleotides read TGTGCCAGCAGCCAAGGGCAGAGGGAAGAGACCCAGTACTTC.

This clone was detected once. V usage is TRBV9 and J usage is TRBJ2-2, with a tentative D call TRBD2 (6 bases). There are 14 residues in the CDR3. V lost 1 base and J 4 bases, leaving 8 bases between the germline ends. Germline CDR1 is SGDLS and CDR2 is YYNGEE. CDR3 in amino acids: CASSVTTSTGELFF. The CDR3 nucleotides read TGTGCCAGCAGCGTAACGACTAGCACCGGGGAGCTGTTTTTT.